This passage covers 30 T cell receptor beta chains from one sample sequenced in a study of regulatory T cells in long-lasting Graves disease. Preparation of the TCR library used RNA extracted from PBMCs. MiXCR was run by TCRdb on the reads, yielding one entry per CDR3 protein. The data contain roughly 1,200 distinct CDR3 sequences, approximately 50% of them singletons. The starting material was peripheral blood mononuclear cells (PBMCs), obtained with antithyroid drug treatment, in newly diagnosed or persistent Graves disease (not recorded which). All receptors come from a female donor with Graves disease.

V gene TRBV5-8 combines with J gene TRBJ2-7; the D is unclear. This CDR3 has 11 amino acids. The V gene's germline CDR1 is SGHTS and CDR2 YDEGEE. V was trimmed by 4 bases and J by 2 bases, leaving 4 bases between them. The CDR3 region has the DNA TGTGCCAGCAGCCGGGCCTACGAGCAGTACTTC. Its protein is CASSRAYEQYF.

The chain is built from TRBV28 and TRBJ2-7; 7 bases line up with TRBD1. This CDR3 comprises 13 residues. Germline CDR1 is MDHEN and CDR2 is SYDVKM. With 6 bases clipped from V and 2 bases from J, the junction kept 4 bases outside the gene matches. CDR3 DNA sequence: TGTGCCAGCAGGGCAGGGGGAACCTACGAGCAGTACTTC. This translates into CASRAGGTYEQYF.

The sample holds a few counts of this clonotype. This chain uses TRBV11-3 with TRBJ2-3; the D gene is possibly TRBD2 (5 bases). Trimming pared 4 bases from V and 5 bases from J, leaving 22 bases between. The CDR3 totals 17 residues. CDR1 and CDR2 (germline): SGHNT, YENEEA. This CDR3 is CASSSPGPHSGIDTQYF. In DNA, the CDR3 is TGTGCCAGCAGCTCCCCAGGACCTCATTCGGGGATAGATACGCAGTATTTT.

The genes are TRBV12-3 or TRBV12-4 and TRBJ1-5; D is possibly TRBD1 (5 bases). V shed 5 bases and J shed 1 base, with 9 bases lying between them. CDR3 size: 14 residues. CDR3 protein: CASSPGDSNQPQHF. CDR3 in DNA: TGTGCCAGCAGTCCGGGGGACAGCAATCAGCCCCAGCATTTT.

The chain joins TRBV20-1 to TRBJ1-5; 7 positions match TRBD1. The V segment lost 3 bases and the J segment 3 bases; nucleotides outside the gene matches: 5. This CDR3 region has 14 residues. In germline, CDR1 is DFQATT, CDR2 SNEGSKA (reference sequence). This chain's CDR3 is CSASYRGNNQPQHF. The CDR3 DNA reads TGCAGTGCTAGTTACAGGGGTAACAATCAGCCCCAGCATTTT.

The CDR3 nucleotides read TGTGCCAGCAGCGTGGGGAGGAGCTCCTACAATGAGCAGTTCTTC. It specifies CASSVGRSSYNEQFF. The chain couples TRBV9 to TRBJ2-1; TRBD2 might be the D (6 bases). V dropped 2 bases and J dropped 0 bases, with 9 bases sitting between them. In germline, CDR1 is SGDLS, CDR2 YYNGEE. The CDR3 spans 15 residues.

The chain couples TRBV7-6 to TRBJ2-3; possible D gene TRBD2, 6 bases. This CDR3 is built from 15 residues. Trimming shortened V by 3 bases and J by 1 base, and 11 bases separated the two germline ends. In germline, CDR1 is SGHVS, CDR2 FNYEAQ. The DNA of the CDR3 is TGTGCCAGCAGCTTGGAGTCGGGGGGCACAGATACGCAGTATTTT. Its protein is CASSLESGGTDTQYF.

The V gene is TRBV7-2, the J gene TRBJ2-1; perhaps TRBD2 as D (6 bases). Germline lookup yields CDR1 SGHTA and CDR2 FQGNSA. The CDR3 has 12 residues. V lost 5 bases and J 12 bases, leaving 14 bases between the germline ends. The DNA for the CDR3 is TGTGCCAGCAGCCTTAGCGGAGGCCGGCAGTTCTTC. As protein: CASSLSGGRQFF.

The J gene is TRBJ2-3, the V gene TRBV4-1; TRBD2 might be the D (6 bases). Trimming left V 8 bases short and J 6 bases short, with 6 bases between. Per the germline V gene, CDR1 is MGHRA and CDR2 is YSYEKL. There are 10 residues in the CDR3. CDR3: CASGGDTQYF. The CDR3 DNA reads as TGCGCCAGCGGGGGGGATACGCAGTATTTT.

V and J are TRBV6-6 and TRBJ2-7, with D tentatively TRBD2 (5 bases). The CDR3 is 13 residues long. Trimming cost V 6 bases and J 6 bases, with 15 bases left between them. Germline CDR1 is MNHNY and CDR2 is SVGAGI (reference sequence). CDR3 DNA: TGTGCCAGCAGCCCCACCCCGGACTCCGAGCAGTACTTC. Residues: CASSPTPDSEQYF.

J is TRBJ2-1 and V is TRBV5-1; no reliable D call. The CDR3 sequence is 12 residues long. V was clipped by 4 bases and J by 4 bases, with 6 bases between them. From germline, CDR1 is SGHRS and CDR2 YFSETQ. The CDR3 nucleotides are TGCGCCAGCAGCGCAGCATACAATGAGCAGTTCTTC. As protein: CASSAAYNEQFF.

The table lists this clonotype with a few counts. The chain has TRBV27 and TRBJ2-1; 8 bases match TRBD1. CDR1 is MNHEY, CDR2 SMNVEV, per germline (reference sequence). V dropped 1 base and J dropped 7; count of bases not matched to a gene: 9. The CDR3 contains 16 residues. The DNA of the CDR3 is TGTGCCAGCAGTTTATATCGGGCAGGGGGCCTGAATGAGCAGTTCTTC. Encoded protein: CASSLYRAGGLNEQFF.

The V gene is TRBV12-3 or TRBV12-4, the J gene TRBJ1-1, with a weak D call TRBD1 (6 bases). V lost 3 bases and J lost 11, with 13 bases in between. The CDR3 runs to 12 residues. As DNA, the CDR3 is TGTGCCAGCAGTTTTGTGGGGGCGAGGGCTTTCTTT. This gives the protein CASSFVGARAFF.

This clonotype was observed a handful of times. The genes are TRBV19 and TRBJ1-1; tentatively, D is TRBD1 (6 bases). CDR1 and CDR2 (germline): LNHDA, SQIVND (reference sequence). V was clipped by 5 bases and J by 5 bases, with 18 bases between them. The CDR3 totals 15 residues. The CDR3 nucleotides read TGTGCCAGTAGTGCCCCCCACAGGGTTCGAACTGAAGCTTTCTTT. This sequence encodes CASSAPHRVRTEAFF.

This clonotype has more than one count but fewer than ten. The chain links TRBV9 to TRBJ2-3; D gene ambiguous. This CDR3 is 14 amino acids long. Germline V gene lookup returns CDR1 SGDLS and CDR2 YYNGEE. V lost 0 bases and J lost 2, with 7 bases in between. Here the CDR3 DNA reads TGTGCCAGCAGCGTAGACTCAACCACAGATACGCAGTATTTT. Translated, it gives CASSVDSTTDTQYF.

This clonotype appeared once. The CDR3 nucleotides are TGTGCCAGCAGCCAGCGGACTAGCGGGAGGGCCCGATACAATGAGCAGTTCTTC. Its protein is CASSQRTSGRARYNEQFF. The chain links TRBV14 to TRBJ2-1; 15 nucleotides agree with TRBD2. V trimming: 3 bases; J trimming: 4 bases; junction bases outside the gene matches: 7. CDR1 is SGHDN, CDR2 FVKESK, per germline. The CDR3 length is 18 residues. The variable domain in full, completed from reference TRBV14 and TRBJ2-1, reads EAGVTQFPSHSVIEKGQTVTLRCDPISGHDNLYWYRRVMGKEIKFLLHFVKESKQDESGMPNNRFLAERTGGTYSTLKVQPAELEDSGVYFCASSQRTSGRARYNEQFFGPGTRLTVL.

CDR3 sequence: CASRGTGYNEQFF. The CDR3 bases are TGTGCCAGCAGAGGCACAGGGTACAATGAGCAGTTCTTC. This chain links TRBV12-3 or TRBV12-4 with TRBJ2-1; possibly TRBD1 for D (6 bases). The CDR3 sequence is 13 residues long. Trimming removed 6 bases from V and 4 bases from J, with 10 bases in between.

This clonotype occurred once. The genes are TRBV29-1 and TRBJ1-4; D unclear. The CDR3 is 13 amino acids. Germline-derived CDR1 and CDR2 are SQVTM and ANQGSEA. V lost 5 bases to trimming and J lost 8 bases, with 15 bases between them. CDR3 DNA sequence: TGCAGCGTTCTACCTAAGAGAGGAGAAAAACTGTTTTTT. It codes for CSVLPKRGEKLFF.

The CDR3 is CASSGIGTTWSYEQYF. CDR3 DNA sequence: TGTGCCAGCAGTGGAATCGGGACAACGTGGTCCTACGAGCAGTACTTC. The chain combines TRBV6-1 with TRBJ2-7; maybe TRBD1 (6 bases). The V gene's germline CDR1 is MNHNS and CDR2 SASEGT. The CDR3 is 16 amino acids. V was trimmed by 4 bases and J by 1 base, leaving 17 bases between them.

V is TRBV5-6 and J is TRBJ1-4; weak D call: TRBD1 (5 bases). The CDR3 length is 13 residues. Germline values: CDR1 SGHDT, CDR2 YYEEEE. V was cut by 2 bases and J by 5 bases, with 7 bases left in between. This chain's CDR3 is CASSFGDNEKLFF. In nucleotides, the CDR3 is TGTGCCAGCAGCTTCGGGGACAATGAAAAACTGTTTTTT.

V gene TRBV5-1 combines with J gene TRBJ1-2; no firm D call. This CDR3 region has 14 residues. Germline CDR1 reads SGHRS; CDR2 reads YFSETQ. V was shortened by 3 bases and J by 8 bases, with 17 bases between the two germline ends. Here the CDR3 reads CASSSEDGVLGYTF. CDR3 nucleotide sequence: TGCGCCAGCAGCTCAGAGGACGGGGTGTTGGGCTACACCTTC.

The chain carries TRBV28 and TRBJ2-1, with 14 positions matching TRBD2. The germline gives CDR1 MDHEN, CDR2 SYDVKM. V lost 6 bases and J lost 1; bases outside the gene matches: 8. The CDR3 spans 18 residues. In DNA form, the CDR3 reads TGTGCCAGCAGCCGTGGACTAGCGGGAGGTGGTTCCTACAATGAGCAGTTCTTC. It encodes CASSRGLAGGGSYNEQFF.

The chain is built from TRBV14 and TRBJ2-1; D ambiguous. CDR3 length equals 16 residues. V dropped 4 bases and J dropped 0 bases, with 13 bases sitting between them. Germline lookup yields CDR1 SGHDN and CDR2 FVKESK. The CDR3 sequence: CASSLGRASSYNEQFF. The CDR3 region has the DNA TGTGCCAGCAGCCTGGGTCGGGCCAGCTCCTACAATGAGCAGTTCTTC.

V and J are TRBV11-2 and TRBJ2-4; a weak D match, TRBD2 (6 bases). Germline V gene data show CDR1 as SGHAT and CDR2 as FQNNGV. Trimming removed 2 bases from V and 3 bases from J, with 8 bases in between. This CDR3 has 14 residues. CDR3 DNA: TGTGCCAGCAGCTTACGGACTAACAAAAACATTCAGTACTTC. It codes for CASSLRTNKNIQYF.

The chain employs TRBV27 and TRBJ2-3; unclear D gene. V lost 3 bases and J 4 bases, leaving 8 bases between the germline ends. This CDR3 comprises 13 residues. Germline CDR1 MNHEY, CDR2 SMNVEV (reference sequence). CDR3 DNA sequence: TGTGCCAGCAGTTTGAGTCGCCCAGATACGCAGTATTTT. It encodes CASSLSRPDTQYF.

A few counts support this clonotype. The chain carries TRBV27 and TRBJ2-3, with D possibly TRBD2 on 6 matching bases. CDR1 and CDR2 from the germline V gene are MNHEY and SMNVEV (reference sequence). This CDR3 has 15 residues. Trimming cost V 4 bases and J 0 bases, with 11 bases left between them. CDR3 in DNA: TGTGCCAGCAGTTCCTGGAGGGCTAGCACAGATACGCAGTATTTT. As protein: CASSSWRASTDTQYF.

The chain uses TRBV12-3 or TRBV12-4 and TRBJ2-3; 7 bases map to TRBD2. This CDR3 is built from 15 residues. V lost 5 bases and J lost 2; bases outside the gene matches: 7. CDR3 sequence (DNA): TGTGCCAGCAGTCTAACTAGCGTCGACACAGATACGCAGTATTTT. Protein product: CASSLTSVDTDTQYF.

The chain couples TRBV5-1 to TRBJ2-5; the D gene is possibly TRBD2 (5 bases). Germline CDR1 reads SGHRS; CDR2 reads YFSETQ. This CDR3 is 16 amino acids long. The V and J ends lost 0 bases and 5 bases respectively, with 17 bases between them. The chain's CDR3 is CASSLGAGAAGETQYF. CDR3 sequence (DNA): TGCGCCAGCAGCTTGGGTGCGGGCGCTGCCGGGGAGACCCAGTACTTC.

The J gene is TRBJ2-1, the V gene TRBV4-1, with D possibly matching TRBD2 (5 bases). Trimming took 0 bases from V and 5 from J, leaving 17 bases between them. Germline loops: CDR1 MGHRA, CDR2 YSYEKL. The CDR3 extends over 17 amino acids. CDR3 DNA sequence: TGCGCCAGCAGCCAAGATGTCGTGGAGCGGCCTAACAATGAGCAGTTCTTC. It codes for CASSQDVVERPNNEQFF.

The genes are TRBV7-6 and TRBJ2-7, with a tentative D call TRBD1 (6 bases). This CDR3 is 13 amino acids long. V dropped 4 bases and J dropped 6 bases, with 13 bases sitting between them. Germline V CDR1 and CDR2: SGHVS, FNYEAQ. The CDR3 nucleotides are TGTGCCAGCAGCTCGTCACAGGGAGCCGAGCAGTACTTC. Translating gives CASSSSQGAEQYF.